Here is one TCR beta chain with its context. Its antigen is not known. These data originate in a study of radiation and T cells in renal cell carcinoma. Regarding time point: blood 4 weeks post-SBRT, at nephrectomy. Treatment defined: 15 Gy SBRT to primary tumor, nephrectomy 4 weeks later. Serial blood draws occurred at baseline and 2 and 4 weeks post-SBRT. Clear cell pathology was present in this patient's renal cell carcinoma. The study's findings and limits: Pretreatment tumor biopsies were lacking, so baseline clonotypes are unknown. From baseline, blood top tumor clonotypes peaked at 2 weeks post-radiation.

CDR1 is MNHEY, CDR2 SMNVEV, per germline (reference sequence). The CDR3 has 13 amino acids. V dropped 7 bases and J dropped 6; count of bases not matched to a gene: 6. The table came from immunoSEQ multiplex PCR; TCRdb's copy has only in-frame clones and leaves some out. The repertoire holds 50,000 to 70,000 clones, with 65% to 80% as singletons. This TCR was sampled from a man between 60 and 75 years old with renal cell carcinoma. The sequencing used blood, collected from a patient whose treatment included radiotherapy and nephrectomy. This chain connects TRBV27 to TRBJ2-3; 8 nucleotides align to TRBD1. The CDR3 spells CASKVAGGDTQYF. The CDR3 coding sequence is TGTGCCAGCAAGGTGGCAGGGGGCGATACGCAGTATTTT.